What follows are 31 T cell receptor beta chains derived from one specimen sequenced in a study of T cell responses to AZD1222 COVID-19 vaccine (dated by TCRdb to the early 2020s). The time point tag for this specimen amounts to: baseline before first vaccination. Reading the label with the study, this specimen's treatment or condition is: meningococcal conjugate vaccine given as trial control. The library was made by the immunoSEQ multiplex PCR assay. TCRdb carries this immuneACCESS record with in-frame sequences only. Its versions omit some clonotypes, under half of them owing to an unresolved V gene in the studies checked, with the rest unexplained. The table for this sample lists approximately 150,000 clones; more than 80% of them were counted only once. The ten largest clones take up less than 1% of the sample. Sequences were derived from peripheral blood, sampled on day 0 of MenACWY control vaccination. Receptors originate from an adult in good health.

This clone was detected once. An end of the junction does not agree with germline; a read error may underlie this. The chain is built from TRBV4-1 and TRBJ2-7, with a possible D match to TRBD1 (6 bases). The CDR3 loop spans 14 amino acids. Germline loops: CDR1 MGHRA, CDR2 YSYEKL. In DNA form, the CDR3 reads TGCGCCAGCAGCCAAGTAGGAGGTCGGGACACAGAAATCTTC. Protein: CASSQVGGRDTEIF.

This clone was found once. CDR3 in amino acids: CASRGDTQYF. CDR3 nucleotides: TGTGCCAGCCGGGGGGATACGCAGTATTTT. The chain uses TRBV7-8 and TRBJ2-3; the D gene is possibly TRBD2 (6 bases). The ends were cut back, 8 bases at V and 6 bases at J, with 6 bases in the middle. Germline lookup yields CDR1 SGHVS and CDR2 FQNEAQ. CDR3 size: 10 residues.

The count of this clone is one. CDR3 nucleotide sequence: TGTGCCAGCAGCCTCCGACCCGGGGAGCTGTTTTTT. This sequence encodes CASSLRPGELFF. This chain links TRBV5-5 with TRBJ2-2; D call uncertain. V was trimmed by 4 bases and J by 6 bases, leaving 7 bases between them. Germline CDR1 and CDR2: SGHKS and YYEKEE (reference sequence). The CDR3 loop spans 12 amino acids. The entire variable domain, with the rest obtained from reference TRBV5-5 and TRBJ2-2, is as follows: DAGVTQSPTHLIKTRGQQVTLRCSPISGHKSVSWYQQVLGQGPQFIFQYYEKEERGRGNFPDRFSARQFPNYSSELNVNALLLGDSALYLCASSLRPGELFFGEGSRLTVL.

The DNA of the CDR3 is TGTGCCAGCAGCCAACGACAGGCATGGGGCGAAAAACTGTTTTTT. Translation gives CASSQRQAWGEKLFF. The chain recombines TRBV4-2 with TRBJ1-4; tentative D call: TRBD1 (6 bases). There are 15 residues in the CDR3. V was clipped by 2 bases and J by 8 bases, with 15 bases between them. Germline CDR1 is LGHNA and CDR2 is YNFKEQ.

The chain recombines TRBV9 with TRBJ2-2; D uncertain. The CDR3 is 16 residues long. The germline V and J ends were trimmed by 0 bases and 5 bases, with 14 bases remaining between them. Germline V CDR1 and CDR2: SGDLS, YYNGEE. The CDR3 loop reads CASSVGTALGTGELFF. The CDR3 bases are TGTGCCAGCAGCGTAGGAACAGCGCTGGGGACCGGGGAGCTGTTTTTT. Variable domain in full (rest from reference TRBV9 and TRBJ2-2): DSGVTQTPKHLITATGQRVTLRCSPRSGDLSVYWYQQSLDQGLQFLIQYYNGEERAKGNILERFSAQQFPDLHSELNLSSLELGDSALYFCASSVGTALGTGELFFGEGSRLTVL.

The chain links TRBV5-5 to TRBJ1-5, with D perhaps TRBD1 (6 bases). Trimming pared 4 bases from V and 0 bases from J, leaving 17 bases between. The germline V gene encodes CDR1 SGHKS and CDR2 YYEKEE (reference sequence). This CDR3 region has 17 residues. CDR3 sequence reads: CASSLRGGQGSNQPQHF. The DNA for the CDR3 is TGTGCCAGCAGCCTCCGCGGGGGGCAAGGTAGCAATCAGCCCCAGCATTTT.

This chain joins TRBV4-1 and TRBJ1-2; 7 bases match TRBD1. The CDR3 spans 14 residues. CDR1 MGHRA and CDR2 YSYEKL come from the germline V gene. V gave up 0 bases and J gave up 7 bases; unmatched junction bases: 5. CDR3 coding DNA: TGCGCCAGCAGCCAAGAGAAGGGGGCGGTTGGCTACACCTTC. Translating it yields CASSQEKGAVGYTF.

This chain links TRBV3-1 (or the pseudogene TRBV3-2) with TRBJ2-7; TRBD2 is a possible D gene (6 bases). The CDR3 contains 17 residues. Germline V CDR1 and CDR2: LGHDT, YNNKEL (reference sequence). V was trimmed by 1 base and J by 4 bases, leaving 20 bases between them. CDR3 DNA: TGTGCCAGCAGCCAAGTCGGTGTTGGCGGGGTGGGGTACGAGCAGTACTTC. Amino acids: CASSQVGVGGVGYEQYF.

This sequence joins TRBV28 and TRBJ1-2, with D hard to call. V was shortened by 6 bases and J by 8 bases, with 13 bases between the two germline ends. Germline loops: CDR1 MDHEN, CDR2 SYDVKM. The CDR3 contains 12 residues. CDR3 loop: CASSPEIKGYTF. In nucleotides, the CDR3 is TGTGCCAGCAGCCCAGAGATCAAAGGCTACACCTTC.

The table lists this clone with a count of one. The chain employs TRBV18 and TRBJ2-5, with 10 positions matching TRBD2. Trimming at V came to 6 bases and at J to 5 bases, leaving 6 bases not matched to a gene. From germline, CDR1 is KGHSH and CDR2 LQKENI. The CDR3 has 14 amino acids. The CDR3 is CASSPGTSAETQYF. In DNA form, the CDR3 reads TGTGCCAGCTCCCCCGGGACTAGCGCGGAGACCCAGTACTTC.

The chain links TRBV3-1 (or the pseudogene TRBV3-2) to TRBJ1-1; D is unresolved. This CDR3 spans 13 amino acids. Deletions cut 5 bases from V and 3 bases from J, with 10 bases between. Germline V CDR1 and CDR2: LGHDT, YNNKEL (reference sequence). CDR3 residues: CASSSTPDTEAFF. The CDR3 nucleotides are TGTGCCAGCAGCTCGACACCAGACACTGAAGCTTTCTTT.

This clone was seen a single time. This chain connects TRBV7-9 to TRBJ1-3, with TRBD1 identical over 7 bases. CDR3 length: 14 amino acids. CDR1 is SEHNR and CDR2 is FQNEAQ in the germline V gene (reference sequence). The trim removed 2 bases at V and 2 bases at J, leaving 0 bases unmatched. CDR3 DNA: TGTGCCAGCAGCTTACAGGGGGCTGGAAACACCATATATTTT. Its protein product is CASSLQGAGNTIYF. Together with reference TRBV7-9 and TRBJ1-3, the CDR3 gives the full variable domain: DTGVSQNPRHKITKRGQNVTFRCDPISEHNRLYWYRQTLGQGPEFLTYFQNEAQLEKSRLLSDRFSAERPKGSFSTLEIQRTEQGDSAMYLCASSLQGAGNTIYFGEGSWLTVV.

Remarks on this clone: Since no conserved phenylalanine or tryptophan closes the CDR3, a read error is the likely cause. The DNA is omitted, as the CDR3 cannot be located on it reliably, and the CDR3 follows TCRdb's listing. The V and J genes are TRBV10-1 and TRBJ1-1. With termini counted, the CDR3 has 8 amino acids. Germline CDR1 reads WNHNN; CDR2 reads SYGVQD (reference sequence). The CDR3 loop reads CASGRRSR.

This clone was recorded only once. The chain recombines TRBV5-4 with TRBJ2-3, with TRBD1 identical over 7 bases. CDR1 is SGHNT, CDR2 YYREEE, per germline (reference sequence). V lost 3 bases to trimming and J lost 4 bases; unmatched junction nucleotides: 8. The CDR3 totals 15 residues. The CDR3 reads CASSYGQVGPDTQYF. CDR3 in DNA: TGTGCCAGCAGCTACGGACAGGTTGGGCCAGATACGCAGTATTTT.

DNA of the CDR3: TGTGCCAGCAGTTTAGCTGGGCATGGTGAAAAACTGTTTTTT. Its protein product is CASSLAGHGEKLFF. This chain joins TRBV27 and TRBJ1-4; D is uncertain. V was clipped by 2 bases and J by 7 bases, with 11 bases between them. This CDR3 is built from 14 residues. Germline V gives CDR1 MNHEY, CDR2 SMNVEV (reference sequence). Using reference TRBV27 and TRBJ1-4 for the parts outside the CDR3, the full variable domain is EAQVTQNPRYLITVTGKKLTVTCSQNMNHEYMSWYRQDPGLGLRQIYYSMNVEVTDKGDVPEGYKVSRKEKRNFPLILESPSPNQTSLYFCASSLAGHGEKLFFGSGTQLSVL.

CDR3 sequence: CASSWARAPRELFF. The CDR3 nucleotides are TGTGCCAGCAGCTGGGCCAGGGCTCCCCGGGAGCTGTTTTTT. The rearrangement links TRBV5-5 to TRBJ2-2; TRBD1 might be the D (5 bases). The CDR3 sequence is 14 residues long. Germline CDR1 reads SGHKS; CDR2 reads YYEKEE (reference sequence). V shed 3 bases and J shed 9 bases, with 15 bases lying between them.

This clone was recorded once. The genes are TRBV28 and TRBJ2-3, with 9 positions matching TRBD2. Trimming removed 6 bases from V and 6 bases from J; junction bases left unmatched: 19. The CDR3 contains 18 residues. Germline CDR1 MDHEN, CDR2 SYDVKM. The CDR3 DNA follows: TGTGCCAGCAGCTCTAACTTGGAGCGGGAGGTCACTCGGGATACGCAGTATTTT. Translated: CASSSNLEREVTRDTQYF.

The chain links TRBV4-2 to TRBJ2-1; TRBD2 matches at 11 bases. Germline loops: CDR1 LGHNA, CDR2 YNFKEQ. The V and J ends lost 8 bases and 3 bases, in that order; junction bases with no gene match: 15. This CDR3 has 18 residues. This CDR3 reads CASAGGLAGGSYYNEQFF. The DNA for the CDR3 is TGTGCCAGCGCTGGAGGGCTAGCGGGGGGATCTTACTACAATGAGCAGTTCTTC.

This chain connects TRBV10-1 to TRBJ2-2; the D gene is possibly TRBD1 (5 bases). V gave up 0 bases and J gave up 6 bases, with 11 bases separating them. This CDR3 is built from 15 residues. CDR1 is WNHNN, CDR2 SYGVQD, per germline (reference sequence). The CDR3 bases are TGCGCCAGCAGTGAGTCGGCAGGGCTCGCCGGGGAGCTGTTTTTT. Translated: CASSESAGLAGELFF.

The chain joins TRBV18 to TRBJ1-1; maybe TRBD1 (5 bases). The CDR3 is 13 residues long. The V gene lost 1 base and the J gene lost 5 bases, with 8 bases spanning the gap. Looked up from germline, CDR1 is KGHSH and CDR2 is LQKENI. The CDR3 nucleotides read TGTGCCAGCTCACCACAGGGGCGGACTGAAGCTTTCTTT. Translation: CASSPQGRTEAFF.

V usage is TRBV7-2 and J usage is TRBJ2-1; D gene uncertain. The CDR3 loop spans 12 amino acids. With 5 bases removed from V and 6 bases from J, the gap between germline ends came to 8 bases. The germline V gene encodes CDR1 SGHTA and CDR2 FQGNSA. CDR3 sequence reads: CASSPPLNEQFF. CDR3 nucleotide sequence: TGTGCCAGCAGCCCCCCCCTCAATGAGCAGTTCTTC. Looking up the rest from reference TRBV7-2 and TRBJ2-1 gives the full variable domain: GAGVSQSPSNKVTEKGKDVELRCDPISGHTALYWYRQSLGQGLEFLIYFQGNSAPDKSGLPSDRFSAERTGGSVSTLTIQRTQQEDSAVYLCASSPPLNEQFFGPGTRLTVL.

This clone has a single count. The rearrangement joins TRBV6-4 to TRBJ1-2; D is unclear. CDR3 size: 13 residues. The germline V and J ends were trimmed by 5 bases and 0 bases, with 7 bases remaining between them. CDR1 and CDR2 (germline): MRHNA, SNTAGT. CDR3 in amino acids: CASSRGTNYGYTF. CDR3 in DNA: TGTGCCAGCAGTCGTGGCACTAACTATGGCTACACCTTC.

The chain is built from TRBV6-5 and TRBJ2-7, with D perhaps TRBD1 (7 bases). V was shortened by 6 bases and J by 9 bases, with 24 bases between the two germline ends. The CDR3 sequence is 15 residues long. From germline, CDR1 is MNHEY and CDR2 SVGAGI. In DNA, the CDR3 is TGTGCCAGCAGGGGACAGCTCCCCGGGGAGGTCGGGCAGTACTTC. It is translated as CASRGQLPGEVGQYF.

The V gene is TRBV4-3, the J gene TRBJ1-2, with TRBD1 identical over 7 bases. The J segment lost 8 bases and the V segment lost 2 bases, leaving 2 bases of the junction unmatched. From germline, CDR1 is LGHNA and CDR2 YSLEER. The CDR3 has 12 amino acids. The CDR3 DNA is TGCGCCAGCAGCCAATTAGGGGGCGGCTACACCTTC. This encodes CASSQLGGGYTF.

V and J are TRBV4-3 and TRBJ2-6; 9 nucleotides line up with TRBD1. J lost 2 bases, V lost 3 bases, and 11 bases had no gene match. The CDR3 has 19 residues. Germline CDR1 and CDR2: LGHNA and YSLEER. The CDR3 coding sequence is TGCGCCAGCAGCCAGTCCCGGGACAGGGAGGACCCTGGGGCCAACGTCCTGACTTTC. It translates to CASSQSRDREDPGANVLTF.

The chain couples TRBV4-1 to TRBJ1-2, with 7 bases that match TRBD1. V lost 0 bases and J lost 6; bases outside the gene matches: 10. CDR1 and CDR2 (germline): MGHRA, YSYEKL. The CDR3 extends over 16 amino acids. The CDR3 loop reads CASSQDLGGLRNGYTF. Here the CDR3 DNA reads TGCGCCAGCAGCCAAGACCTAGGGGGCCTGCGTAATGGCTACACCTTC.

This clone was seen once. The chain is built from TRBV4-1 and TRBJ1-2; D ambiguous. The CDR3 sequence is 12 residues long. CDR1 is MGHRA and CDR2 is YSYEKL in the germline V gene. The V gene lost 3 bases and the J gene lost 7 bases, with 9 bases spanning the gap. Written as DNA, the CDR3 is TGCGCCAGCAGCCAGGCCTCTTTTGGCTACACCTTC. This gives the protein CASSQASFGYTF.

Here the CDR3 reads CASSYSPQTNTEAFF. The CDR3 DNA reads TGTGCCAGCAGTTATTCCCCACAGACTAACACTGAAGCTTTCTTT. V gene TRBV6-2 or TRBV6-3 combines with J gene TRBJ1-1; the D is unclear. The germline V and J ends were trimmed by 3 bases and 2 bases, with 13 bases remaining between them. The CDR3 length is 15 residues. The germline V gene has CDR1 MNHEY and CDR2 SVGEGT.

The rearrangement uses TRBV6-5 and TRBJ1-1; the D is unclear. Trimming pared 2 bases from V and 3 bases from J, leaving 10 bases between. The germline V gene has CDR1 MNHEY and CDR2 SVGAGI. The CDR3 sequence is 14 residues long. DNA for the CDR3: TGTGCCAGCAGTTACACGCCCCGGGACACTGAAGCTTTCTTT. It codes for CASSYTPRDTEAFF.

This sequence joins TRBV3-1 (or the pseudogene TRBV3-2) and TRBJ2-2; 8 nucleotides agree with TRBD2. V lost 1 base to trimming and J lost 7 bases; unmatched junction nucleotides: 5. This CDR3 region has 15 residues. Germline-derived CDR1 and CDR2 are LGHDT and YNNKEL (reference sequence). The CDR3: CASSQAGGRIGELFF. CDR3 nucleotides: TGTGCCAGCAGCCAAGCGGGGGGGCGGATCGGGGAGCTGTTTTTT.

The V call is TRBV7-3, the J call TRBJ2-2; 11 nucleotides line up with TRBD2. With 3 bases clipped from V and 1 base from J, the junction kept 1 base outside the gene matches. The CDR3 covers 16 residues. Germline CDR1 reads SGHTA; CDR2 reads FQGTGA. CDR3 sequence reads: CASSFTSGGNTGELFF. The CDR3 DNA reads as TGTGCCAGCAGCTTTACTAGCGGGGGGAACACCGGGGAGCTGTTTTTT.